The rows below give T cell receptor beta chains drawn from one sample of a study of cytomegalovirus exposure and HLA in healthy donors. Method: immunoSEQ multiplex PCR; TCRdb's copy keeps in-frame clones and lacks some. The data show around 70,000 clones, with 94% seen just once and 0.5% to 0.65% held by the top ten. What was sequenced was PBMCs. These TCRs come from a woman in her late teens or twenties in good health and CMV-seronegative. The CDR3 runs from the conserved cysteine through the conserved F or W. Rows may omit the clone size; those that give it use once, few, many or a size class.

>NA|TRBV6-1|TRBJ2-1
CASSEALTRLAYNEQFF
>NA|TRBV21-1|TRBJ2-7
CASSYGGGQYF
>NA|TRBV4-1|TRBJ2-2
CASSPTPRVTGELFF
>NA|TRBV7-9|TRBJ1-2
CASSFWDRGLGWLYTF
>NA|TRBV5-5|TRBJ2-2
CASRPPGHSTGELFF
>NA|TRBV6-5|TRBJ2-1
CASILDTSSYNEQFF
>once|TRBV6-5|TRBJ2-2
CASSYDRGLAGELFF
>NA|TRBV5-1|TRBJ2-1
CASRPRGGAYNEQFF
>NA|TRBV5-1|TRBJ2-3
CASSLGLTDTQYF
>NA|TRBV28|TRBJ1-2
CASSSLNYGYTF
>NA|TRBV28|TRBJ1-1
CASSLSGGTEAFF
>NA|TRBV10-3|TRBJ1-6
CAISYRDSYNSPLHF
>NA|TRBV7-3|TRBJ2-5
CASSLDSGGGRETQYF
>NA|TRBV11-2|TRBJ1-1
CASSQGPGTGVTEAFF
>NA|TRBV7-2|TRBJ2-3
CASSLAGAGGLADTQYF
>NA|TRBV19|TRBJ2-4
CASSRDDGLAKNIQYF
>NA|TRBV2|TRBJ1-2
CAAKEEGFGHTF
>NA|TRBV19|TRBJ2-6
CASNTQQGSGANVLTF
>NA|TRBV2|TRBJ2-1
CASSEGQGGYNEQFF
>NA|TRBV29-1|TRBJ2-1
CSVGGLAGFEQFF
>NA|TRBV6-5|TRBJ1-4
CASSYSGQGSEKLFF
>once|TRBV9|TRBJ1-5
CASSPVLDNQPQHF
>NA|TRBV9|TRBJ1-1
CASSLRGGEAFF
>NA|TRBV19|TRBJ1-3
CASSARQGSTGNTIYF
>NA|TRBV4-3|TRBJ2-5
CASSPGEGLGTQYF
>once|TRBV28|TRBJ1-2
CASISFGVGGYGYTF
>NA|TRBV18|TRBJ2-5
CASSPGSRETQYF
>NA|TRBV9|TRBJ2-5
CASSFGTSGGGGTQYF
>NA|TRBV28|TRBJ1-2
CASSLRVPLANYGYTF
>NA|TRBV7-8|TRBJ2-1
CASSLAAGIPPYNEQFF
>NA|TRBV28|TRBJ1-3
CASSFNSGNTIYF
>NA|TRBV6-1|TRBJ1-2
CASSERRLRGGYTF
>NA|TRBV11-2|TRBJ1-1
CASRRTGGRGVTEAFF